A single sample gave rise to the 10 T cell receptor beta chains below, sequenced in a study of beta chain features in type 1 diabetes. The authors reverse transcribed all of the isolated RNA, so sequencing captured expressed TCRB transcripts. Libraries were prepared by immunoSEQ multiplex PCR; TCRdb keeps only in-frame clonotypes and omits some of them. The sample consists of about 150,000 clones, approximately 8.8% of them appearing once. Study-level findings and limits: Across all four CD4+ subsets, people with type 1 diabetes showed modestly shorter TCRB CDR3s.

Which antigens these TCRs recognize remains unknown. The sequenced sample was central memory CD4+ T cells from blood. The receptors stem from a woman younger than 45 with type 1 diabetes.

The sample holds a few counts of this clone. The chain combines TRBV19 with TRBJ2-3; 7 nucleotides match TRBD2. V gave up 5 bases and J gave up 2 bases; unmatched junction bases: 4. The CDR3 is made up of 14 amino acids. CDR1 is LNHDA and CDR2 is SQIVND in the germline V gene (reference sequence). CDR3 residues: CASSPSGTTDTQYF. CDR3 DNA sequence: TGTGCCAGTAGTCCTAGCGGTACCACAGATACGCAGTATTTT.

This clone was detected only a few times. The chain employs TRBV27 and TRBJ2-1; TRBD2 aligns across 8 bases. The CDR3 loop spans 20 amino acids. Germline V gene lookup returns CDR1 MNHEY and CDR2 SMNVEV (reference sequence). Losses at the gene ends were 2 bases for V and 7 bases for J; bases not matched to a gene: 22. The CDR3 loop is CASSLGWAGGSPIGHNEQFF. In DNA form, the CDR3 reads TGTGCCAGCAGTTTAGGCTGGGCGGGAGGTTCTCCAATAGGACATAATGAGCAGTTCTTC.

This chain uses TRBV28 with TRBJ2-7, with 10 bases that match TRBD1. Trimming cost V 6 bases and J 3 bases; bases outside gene matches: 2. Germline-derived CDR1 and CDR2 are MDHEN and SYDVKM. The CDR3 runs 13 residues. The CDR3 coding sequence is TGTGCCAGCAGGACAGGGGGCCGCTACGAGCAGTACTTC. Translation gives CASRTGGRYEQYF.

J is TRBJ1-2 and V is TRBV15; TRBD1 aligns across 7 bases. Trimming removed 7 bases from V and 7 bases from J; junction bases left unmatched: 6. CDR3 length equals 12 residues. Germline V gene data show CDR1 as LNHNV and CDR2 as YYDKDF (reference sequence). The CDR3: CATKTGYSGYTF. CDR3 nucleotide sequence: TGTGCCACCAAGACAGGGTACTCTGGCTACACCTTC.

This clone was seen a handful of times. The chain employs TRBV6-5 and TRBJ1-4; no definite D call. V lost 4 bases to trimming and J lost 1 base, with 13 bases between them. The CDR3 has 16 amino acids. CDR1 and CDR2 from the germline V gene are MNHEY and SVGAGI. The CDR3 is CASSSAGQGTNEKLFF. CDR3 DNA: TGTGCCAGCAGTTCTGCAGGCCAAGGAACTAATGAAAAACTGTTTTTT.

This sequence joins TRBV28 and TRBJ2-7, with 8 nucleotides matching TRBD2. Germline V CDR1 and CDR2: MDHEN, SYDVKM. J was trimmed by 0 bases and V by 7 bases; bases with no gene match: 5. CDR3 size: 14 residues. The CDR3 spells CASTDSGDSYEQYF. DNA of the CDR3: TGTGCCAGCACCGATAGCGGGGACTCCTACGAGCAGTACTTC.

The rearrangement uses TRBV11-2 and TRBJ2-3; 7 nucleotides agree with TRBD2. Germline CDR1 and CDR2: SGHAT and FQNNGV. J gave up 0 bases and V 3 bases, and 6 bases lay outside the gene matches. This CDR3 comprises 16 residues. The CDR3, as DNA: TGTGCCAGCAGCTTTACTAGCGCGATGAGCACAGATACGCAGTATTTT. It specifies CASSFTSAMSTDTQYF.

The V and J genes are TRBV11-2 and TRBJ2-7; 7 bases align to TRBD2. V was pared by 1 base and J by 2 bases, with 5 bases of the junction left unmatched. This CDR3 contains 15 residues. Germline CDR1 is SGHAT and CDR2 is FQNNGV. This CDR3 reads CASSLGLAATYEQYF. CDR3 bases: TGTGCCAGCAGCTTAGGTCTAGCGGCCACCTACGAGCAGTACTTC.

This clone turned up a few times. The J gene is TRBJ2-7, the V gene TRBV29-1, with D hard to call. The CDR3 is 10 residues long. Germline CDR1 and CDR2: SQVTM and ANQGSEA. V lost 0 bases, J lost 5 bases, and 2 bases lay in between. CDR3 in amino acids: CSVEDNEQYF. CDR3 coding DNA: TGCAGCGTTGAAGATAACGAGCAGTACTTC.

This clone came up a few times. This sequence joins TRBV9 and TRBJ2-3, with 7 bases matching TRBD2. CDR3 length: 17 residues. Germline CDR1 SGDLS, CDR2 YYNGEE. With 1 base clipped from V and 0 bases from J, the junction kept 8 bases outside the gene matches. The CDR3 coding sequence is TGTGCCAGCAGCGTAAGCGGGGCCCTGTCTAGCACAGATACGCAGTATTTT. As protein: CASSVSGALSSTDTQYF. Based on the CDR3 plus reference TRBV9 and TRBJ2-3, the full variable domain is DSGVTQTPKHLITATGQRVTLRCSPRSGDLSVYWYQQSLDQGLQFLIQYYNGEERAKGNILERFSAQQFPDLHSELNLSSLELGDSALYFCASSVSGALSSTDTQYFGPGTRLTVL.